This T cell receptor (beta chain) was identified in a study of blood T cell repertoires in COVID-19. Overall study: Sites across the United States, Italy and Spain contributed samples from acute and convalescent COVID-19. Nucleic acid was either cDNA or gDNA, and it came from T cells, B-cell-depleted T cells, or PBMCs.

Clones were sequenced by immunoSEQ multiplex PCR, and TCRdb holds only the in-frame ones, with some missing. This table has around 150,000 clones, 76% appearing once. This TCR was recovered from a man aged 55 to 70 with acute or convalescent COVID-19. Sequencing input: peripheral blood.

CDR3 nucleotides: TGTGCCAGCAGGCGACAGGGCCCAGATACGCAGTATTTT. Amino acids: CASRRQGPDTQYF. The chain recombines TRBV6-5 with TRBJ2-3; 7 nucleotides match TRBD1. The germline gives CDR1 MNHEY, CDR2 SVGAGI. The CDR3 consists of 13 residues. V was pared by 6 bases and J by 4 bases, with 4 bases of the junction left unmatched.